These 20 T cell receptor beta chains share one sample of origin, sequenced in a study of T cell repertoires in cytomegalovirus infection. MiXCR was run by TCRdb on the reads, yielding one entry per CDR3 protein. This table has some 300,000 distinct CDR3 sequences, around 9.1% appearing once. Sequences were obtained from PBMCs. Every receptor here comes from a human donor in good health (CMV status not recorded). Some clones in this sample may be carry-over from other donors' samples.

The gene calls are TRBV6-1 and TRBJ2-1, with 7 nucleotides matching TRBD1. The junction had 3 bases not matched to a gene; V was cut back by 8 bases and J by 5 bases. Germline assignment: CDR1 MNHNS and CDR2 SASEGT. The length of the CDR3 is 12 residues. The DNA of the CDR3 is TGTGCCAGCGGGCAGGGGGACAATGAGCAGTTCTTC. Its protein is CASGQGDNEQFF.

The chain is built from TRBV20-1 and TRBJ1-2; 8 positions agree with TRBD1. From germline, CDR1 is DFQATT and CDR2 SNEGSKA (reference sequence). V shed 0 bases, J shed 8 bases, and the junction held 8 bases outside the gene matches. The CDR3 is made up of 14 amino acids. The CDR3 region is CSARDVRQGMGYTF. CDR3 sequence (DNA): TGCAGTGCTAGAGATGTGAGACAGGGGATGGGCTACACCTTC.

This clonotype was seen a handful of times. The chain links TRBV28 to TRBJ2-1, with a possible D match to TRBD2 (7 bases). Germline V gene sequence: CDR1 MDHEN, CDR2 SYDVKM. V was pared by 3 bases and J by 7 bases, with 16 bases between. The length of the CDR3 is 15 residues. CDR3 nucleotides: TGTGCCAGCAGTTTCCAGGGGAGGGGATCTAATGAGCAGTTCTTC. Residues: CASSFQGRGSNEQFF.

Note on this clonotype: A read error may produce the germline difference seen at one junction end. This rearrangement joins TRBV18 to TRBJ2-7; possibly TRBD2 for D (5 bases). The germline gives CDR1 KGHSH, CDR2 LQKENI. CDR3 size: 12 residues. The CDR3 DNA reads TGTGTCAGCTCACCAGCGGCCTACGAGCAGTACTTC. Translating it yields CVSSPAAYEQYF. The entire variable domain, with the rest obtained from reference TRBV18 and TRBJ2-7, is as follows: NAGVMQNPRHLVRRRGQEARLRCSPMKGHSHVYWYRQLPEEGLKFMVYLQKENIIDESGMPKERFSAEFPKEGPSILRIQQVVRGDSAAYFCVSSPAAYEQYFGPGTRLTVT.

This clonotype was seen many times. The chain recombines TRBV7-2 with TRBJ2-1; 7 positions match TRBD2. The CDR3 totals 16 residues. V shed 5 bases and J 3 bases; nucleotides not matched to a gene: 10. Germline V gives CDR1 SGHTA, CDR2 FQGNSA. The CDR3 protein is CASSAGLEVHYNEQFF. CDR3 DNA sequence: TGTGCCAGCAGCGCCGGACTAGAGGTCCACTACAATGAGCAGTTCTTC.

This clonotype was detected ten times or more. The chain combines TRBV12-5 with TRBJ1-2, with TRBD1 matching over 7 bases. Looked up from germline, CDR1 is LGHNT and CDR2 is FRNRAP. CDR3 length equals 15 residues. V lost 3 bases and J lost 0; bases outside the gene matches: 4. The CDR3 coding sequence is TGTGCTAGTGGTTTCGGGGACAGCCCTAACTATGGCTACACCTTC. This encodes CASGFGDSPNYGYTF. Looking up the rest from reference TRBV12-5 and TRBJ1-2 gives the full variable domain: DARVTQTPRHKVTEMGQEVTMRCQPILGHNTVFWYRQTMMQGLELLAYFRNRAPLDDSGMPKDRFSAEMPDATLATLKIQPSEPRDSAVYFCASGFGDSPNYGYTFGSGTRLTVV.

This clonotype came up many times. The V and J genes are TRBV6-2 or TRBV6-3 and TRBJ2-1; 14 nucleotides line up with TRBD2. This CDR3 contains 16 residues. J was trimmed by 6 bases and V by 5 bases; bases with no gene match: 6. Per the germline V gene, CDR1 is MNHEY and CDR2 is SVGEGT. CDR3 residues: CASSHRLAGGTNEQFF. The CDR3 DNA follows: TGTGCCAGCAGTCACCGACTAGCGGGGGGGACCAATGAGCAGTTCTTC.

The J gene is TRBJ2-5, the V gene TRBV28, with D hard to call. The germline CDR1 and CDR2 sequences are MDHEN and SYDVKM. CDR3 length equals 12 residues. V dropped 6 bases and J dropped 9 bases, with 14 bases sitting between them. The CDR3 loop is CASRVSAKAQYF. For the CDR3, the DNA is TGTGCCAGCAGGGTATCGGCTAAGGCCCAGTACTTC.

The chain has TRBV10-2 and TRBJ2-1, with a possible D match to TRBD2 (7 bases). V dropped 6 bases and J dropped 6 bases, with 12 bases sitting between them. The CDR3 totals 13 residues. From germline, CDR1 is WSHSY and CDR2 SAAADI. DNA of the CDR3: TGCGCCAGCAGGAGGGGGGGACCCAATGAGCAGTTCTTC. Translated: CASRRGGPNEQFF.

This clonotype was found many times. V gene TRBV7-9 combines with J gene TRBJ1-4, with TRBD1 matching over 10 bases. Trimming cost V 4 bases and J 0 bases; bases outside gene matches: 5. Germline V gene data show CDR1 as SEHNR and CDR2 as FQNEAQ (reference sequence). The CDR3 has 17 residues. This CDR3 is CASSSSGQGATNEKLFF. As DNA, the CDR3 is TGTGCCAGCAGCTCTTCTGGACAGGGGGCAACTAATGAAAAACTGTTTTTT.

This clonotype has at least ten counts. The CDR3 region is CASSIGGGDGYTF. In DNA form, the CDR3 reads TGCGCCAGCAGCATAGGTGGAGGAGATGGCTACACCTTC. V gene TRBV5-1 combines with J gene TRBJ1-2; the D is unclear. The germline V and J ends were trimmed by 4 bases and 6 bases, with 13 bases remaining between them. CDR1 SGHRS and CDR2 YFSETQ come from the germline V gene. CDR3 length: 13 amino acids.

The genes are TRBV28 and TRBJ2-3; the match to TRBD2 covers 9 bases. V dropped 7 bases and J dropped 1; count of bases not matched to a gene: 9. Germline values: CDR1 MDHEN, CDR2 SYDVKM. The CDR3 extends over 16 amino acids. CDR3 nucleotides: TGTGCCAGCACGCGGGGGGGCCAGATCGGCACAGATACGCAGTATTTT. It codes for CASTRGGQIGTDTQYF.

J is TRBJ2-1 and V is TRBV12-3 or TRBV12-4, with D possibly called TRBD1 or TRBD2 (7 bases each). This CDR3 comprises 15 residues. With 2 bases removed from V and 7 bases from J, the gap between germline ends came to 15 bases. CDR3 coding DNA: TGTGCCAGCAGTTTACTCAGGGGGGGGGGAAATGAGCAGTTCTTC. Translation gives CASSLLRGGGNEQFF.

The V call is TRBV20-1, the J call TRBJ2-7; TRBD1 matches at 7 bases. Germline CDR1 and CDR2: DFQATT and SNEGSKA (reference sequence). CDR3 size: 12 residues. V lost 5 bases and J lost 5; bases outside the gene matches: 6. CDR3 amino acids: CSAPDRVNEQYF. The CDR3 bases are TGCAGTGCTCCCGACAGGGTCAACGAGCAGTACTTC.

The chain couples TRBV7-2 to TRBJ1-6; D call uncertain. V was trimmed by 4 bases and J by 6 bases, leaving 10 bases between them. The CDR3 has 14 amino acids. Germline CDR1 reads SGHTA; CDR2 reads FQGNSA. CDR3 nucleotides: TGTGCCAGCAGCTCCGGGATAGTTAATTCACCCCTCCACTTT. It translates to CASSSGIVNSPLHF.

In this sample, this clonotype turned up a few times. V and J are TRBV2 and TRBJ1-5; possible D gene TRBD1, 6 bases. The CDR3 totals 15 residues. The germline V gene has CDR1 SNHLY and CDR2 FYNNEI. V was shortened by 0 bases and J by 7 bases, with 13 bases between the two germline ends. The CDR3 region has the DNA TGTGCCAGCAGTGAAGCGCTGGGGGGCGGACAGCCCCAGCATTTT. Its protein is CASSEALGGGQPQHF. The variable domain in full, completed from reference TRBV2 and TRBJ1-5, reads EPEVTQTPSHQVTQMGQEVILRCVPISNHLYFYWYRQILGQKVEFLVSFYNNEISEKSEIFDDQFSVERPDGSNFTLKIRSTKLEDSAMYFCASSEALGGGQPQHFGDGTRLSIL.

This clonotype was seen ten or more times. The chain joins TRBV28 to TRBJ1-5, with D tentatively TRBD1 (6 bases). V shed 1 base and J shed 0 bases, with 16 bases lying between them. The V gene's germline CDR1 is MDHEN and CDR2 SYDVKM. There are 18 residues in the CDR3. The CDR3 here is CASSLYGGLSYSNQPQHF. The DNA of the CDR3 is TGTGCCAGCAGTTTATATGGGGGCTTATCCTATAGCAATCAGCCCCAGCATTTT.

This clonotype was counted at least ten times. V gene TRBV7-2 combines with J gene TRBJ2-5; 9 bases agree with TRBD2. Unmatched junction bases numbered 6, after V lost 5 bases and J lost 2 bases. The germline CDR1 and CDR2 sequences are SGHTA and FQGNSA. The CDR3 totals 15 residues. CDR3 amino acids: CASSPPAGGQETQYF. The CDR3 bases are TGTGCCAGCAGCCCCCCAGCGGGGGGTCAAGAGACCCAGTACTTC.

This clonotype was seen repeatedly, ten times or more. The chain uses TRBV12-3 or TRBV12-4 and TRBJ1-1; the D gene is possibly TRBD1 (5 bases). This CDR3 comprises 14 residues. Trimming took off 5 bases at V and 4 bases at J, with 14 bases between the two ends. DNA for the CDR3: TGTGCCAGCAGTCGGGGCCGAATCGGCACTGAAGCTTTCTTT. The encoded protein is CASSRGRIGTEAFF.

This clonotype was recorded many times. V is TRBV5-6 and J is TRBJ1-4, with 8 bases fitting TRBD1. Trimming took 4 bases from V and 7 from J; bases not matched to a gene: 15. The CDR3 extends over 17 amino acids. Germline V gene sequence: CDR1 SGHDT, CDR2 YYEEEE. The CDR3 coding sequence is TGTGCCAGCAGCCCAAAAACAAACCGGGACAGGCTTGAAAAACTGTTTTTT. Residues: CASSPKTNRDRLEKLFF.